This is a list of T cell receptor beta chains from one sample in a study of identical twins. TCRdb ran MiXCR on the 5' RACE reads and lists one entry per CDR3 protein. Of about 720,000 distinct CDR3 sequences listed, around 8.6% are singletons. The same specimen was also included in a second study, on yellow fever vaccine responses in identical twins.

What was sequenced was PBMCs. These receptors originate from a woman aged 18-29 years in good health. Both conserved end residues are part of each CDR3. D genes are given only for firm matches. Not all rows give a size; the values are once, few, many and, for expanded clones, a class.

clone size,V gene,D gene,J gene,CDR3 DNA,CDR3 protein
many,TRBV12-3/TRBV12-4,TRBD1,TRBJ1-5,TGTGCCAGCAGTCGGGACAGCTATGATCAGCCCCAGCATTTT,CASSRDSYDQPQHF
.,TRBV20-1,.,TRBJ1-1,TGCAGTGCTAGAGTCGGGCAGGGGAGGCATGAAGCTTTCTTT,CSARVGQGRHEAFF
many,TRBV5-1,.,TRBJ2-1,TGCGCCAGCAGCTTGGTCGGGCCGGGGTTCTCCTACAATGAGCAGTTCTTC,CASSLVGPGFSYNEQFF
few,TRBV7-9,.,TRBJ2-1,TGTGCCAGCAGCTTAGCATCCCCCAGTATGAATGAGCAGTTCTTC,CASSLASPSMNEQFF
few,TRBV6-1,.,TRBJ1-2,TGTGCCAGCAGTGAAGTCCATGGCTACACCTTC,CASSEVHGYTF
few,TRBV14,TRBD1,TRBJ1-1,TGTGCCAGCAGCCAATACTTCGGACAGGGGGCTGTGAACACTGAAGCTTTCTTT,CASSQYFGQGAVNTEAFF
few,TRBV6-2/TRBV6-3,TRBD2,TRBJ2-1,TGTGCCAGCAGTTACCCCCGGACTAGCGGGGGGATATATGAGCAGTTCTTC,CASSYPRTSGGIYEQFF
few,TRBV15,.,TRBJ2-2,TGTGCCACCAGCACCGATCGGGGGCGCACCGGGGAGCTGTTTTTT,CATSTDRGRTGELFF
.,TRBV11-2,.,TRBJ2-1,TGTGCCAGCAGCTTCCGTAGGGTCGGTTTATCGGGGGAGCAGTTCTTC,CASSFRRVGLSGEQFF
.,TRBV6-5,TRBD1,TRBJ2-7,TGTGCCAGCAGTACTTACGACAGGGGGAACTCCTACGAGCAGTACTTC,CASSTYDRGNSYEQYF
.,TRBV7-2,.,TRBJ2-3,TGTGCCAGCAGCTTCGGGCTTGGAGCAGATACGCAGTATTTT,CASSFGLGADTQYF
.,TRBV3-1,.,TRBJ2-1,TGTGCCAGCAGCCGCGGCCTAGGGCAGTTCTTC,CASSRGLGQFF
.,TRBV6-2/TRBV6-3,.,TRBJ1-4,TGTGCCAGCACCAGCCTCCTGGGGGCAACTAATGAAAAACTGTTTTTT,CASTSLLGATNEKLFF
few,TRBV9,TRBD2,TRBJ2-5,TGTGCCAGCAGCCTGGGACTAGCAGGGATGAGTGAAGAGACCCAGTACTTC,CASSLGLAGMSEETQYF
.,TRBV7-9,TRBD1,TRBJ2-4,TGTGCCAGCAGCTTGGGACAGCTAGCCAAAAACATTCAGTACTTC,CASSLGQLAKNIQYF
many,TRBV20-1,.,TRBJ2-7,TGCAGTGCTAGTCCGAGCGGTACCTACGAGCAGTACTTC,CSASPSGTYEQYF
many,TRBV2,.,TRBJ2-1,TGTGCCAGCAGTGAATTGGTGAGCGGTCGATACAATGAGCAGTTCTTC,CASSELVSGRYNEQFF
many,TRBV20-1,.,TRBJ2-7,TGCAGTGCTGGGGGGGACACAGAATACGAGCAGTACTTC,CSAGGDTEYEQYF
few,TRBV27,TRBD2,TRBJ2-5,TGTGCCAGCAGTTTTGATGGACTAGCGGGTTCGAGGGTAGAGACCCAGTACTTC,CASSFDGLAGSRVETQYF
many,TRBV27,.,TRBJ2-5,TGTGCCAGCAGTTTATTTTTTAAAGAGACCCAGTACTTC,CASSLFFKETQYF
.,TRBV7-6,TRBD2,TRBJ2-2,TGTGCCAGCACCCCCCAGGCTAGCGGGGTCACCGGGGAGCTGTTTTTT,CASTPQASGVTGELFF
.,TRBV6-2/TRBV6-3,.,TRBJ1-2,TGTGCCAGCCAATGGGGGAATGGCTACACCTTC,CASQWGNGYTF
many,TRBV5-6,TRBD1,TRBJ2-7,TGTGCCAGCAGCTATGGGAGCGGGACAGGGTCCTACGAGCAGTACTTC,CASSYGSGTGSYEQYF
few,TRBV7-9,.,TRBJ1-2,TGTGCCAGCAGCGCCCTGGACAGTCGAAACCCTAACTATGGCTACACCTTC,CASSALDSRNPNYGYTF
many,TRBV5-1,TRBD1,TRBJ2-3,TGCGCCAGCAGCTGGGGACAGGCTAGCACAGATACGCAGTATTTT,CASSWGQASTDTQYF
.,TRBV15,.,TRBJ2-7,TGTGCCACCAGCAGAGATTATACCTACGAGCAGTACTTC,CATSRDYTYEQYF
many,TRBV29-1,.,TRBJ2-7,TGCAGCGTTGAAGGAAACACCCCACAGGGATACGAGCAGTACTTC,CSVEGNTPQGYEQYF
many,TRBV5-1,.,TRBJ2-7,TGCGCCAGCAGCTTGCGGGATCGTCCCTACGAGCAGTACTTC,CASSLRDRPYEQYF
many,TRBV29-1,.,TRBJ2-5,TGCAGCGTTGATAAGGGAAAAGAGACCCAGTACTTC,CSVDKGKETQYF
.,TRBV6-1,.,TRBJ2-1,TGTGCCAGCACCTCCGGTGCCATAAACAATGAGCAGTTCTTC,CASTSGAINNEQFF
.,TRBV4-1,TRBD2,TRBJ2-1,TGCGCCAGCAGCCAAGATCGGGCTAGCGGGAGGATCAATGAGCAGTTCTTC,CASSQDRASGRINEQFF
many,TRBV10-3,TRBD2,TRBJ2-2,TGTGCCATCGGGTGGGGACTAGCGGGAGTTCCCGGGGAGCTGTTTTTT,CAIGWGLAGVPGELFF
few,TRBV20-1,.,TRBJ2-7,TGCAGTGCTAGTCGCGCCGGTTTGAGCTCCTACGAGCAGTACTTC,CSASRAGLSSYEQYF
.,TRBV27,.,TRBJ1-2,TGTGCCAGCAGTTCCTACTTGGGGGCTAACTATGGCTACACCTTC,CASSSYLGANYGYTF
.,TRBV19,.,TRBJ2-3,TGTGCCAGTAGTCTTGGGGCAGTAGCGCGGCAGTATTTT,CASSLGAVARQYF
many,TRBV4-3,TRBD2,TRBJ2-7,TGTGCCAGCAGTCCCGGGACTAGCGGGGTCTACGAGCAGTACTTC,CASSPGTSGVYEQYF
.,TRBV7-2,.,TRBJ2-4,TGTGCCAGCAGCTTAAGTGCAGGGGGGTTAGCCAAAAACATTCAGTACTTC,CASSLSAGGLAKNIQYF
few,TRBV6-5,.,TRBJ2-7,TGTGCCAGCAGCGAACCTCCGTACGAGCAGTACTTC,CASSEPPYEQYF
many,TRBV12-3/TRBV12-4,.,TRBJ2-1,TGTGCCAGCAGTTACCTCGGGTTGAGTGAGCAGTTCTTC,CASSYLGLSEQFF
few,TRBV7-9,TRBD2,TRBJ2-5,TGTGCCAGCAGCTTAGCGGCTCTAGCGGGAAAAGAGACCCAGTACTTC,CASSLAALAGKETQYF
many,TRBV28,.,TRBJ2-7,TGTGCCAGCAAAGGGACCCACGAGAGCGAGCAGTACTTC,CASKGTHESEQYF
many,TRBV28,TRBD2,TRBJ2-7,TGTGCCAGCAGTTTCCAGCGGGATTTCTCCTACGAGCAGTACTTC,CASSFQRDFSYEQYF
.,TRBV27,.,TRBJ2-7,TGTGCCAGCACGGACGGAGGGGCCTACGAGCAGTACTTC,CASTDGGAYEQYF
many,TRBV18,.,TRBJ2-5,TGTGCCAGCTCACCAGACGAGACCCAGTACTTC,CASSPDETQYF
few,TRBV25-1,.,TRBJ2-7,TGTGCCAGCAGTGAAAGAGGATTAAGGACCGCTACCTACGAGCAGTACTTC,CASSERGLRTATYEQYF
many,TRBV5-1,.,TRBJ2-3,TGCGCCAGCAGCTTGGACATGCCCACAGATACGCAGTATTTT,CASSLDMPTDTQYF
.,TRBV7-9,TRBD1,TRBJ1-1,TGTGCCAGCAGCCCCTGGACAGGGGAGGACACTGAAGCTTTCTTT,CASSPWTGEDTEAFF
few,TRBV12-3/TRBV12-4,TRBD2,TRBJ2-7,TGTGCCAGCAGTTTCGCCGGCGGGGGGTCGGGCGAGCAGTACTTC,CASSFAGGGSGEQYF
few,TRBV6-2/TRBV6-3,.,TRBJ2-7,TGTGCCAGCAAGGGTCGGTGGGGATCCTACGAGCAGTACTTC,CASKGRWGSYEQYF